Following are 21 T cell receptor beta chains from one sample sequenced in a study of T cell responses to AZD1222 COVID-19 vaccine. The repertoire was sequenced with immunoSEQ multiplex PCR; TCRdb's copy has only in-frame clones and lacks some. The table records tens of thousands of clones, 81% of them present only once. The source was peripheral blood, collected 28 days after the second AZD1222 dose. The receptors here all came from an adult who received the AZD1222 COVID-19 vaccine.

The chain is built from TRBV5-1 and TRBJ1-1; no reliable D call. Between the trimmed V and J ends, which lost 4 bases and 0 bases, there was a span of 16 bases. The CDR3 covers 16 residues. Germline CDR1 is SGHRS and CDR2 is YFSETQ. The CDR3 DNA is TGCGCCAGCAGCCGGACTCTTTCTATCATGAACACTGAAGCTTTCTTT. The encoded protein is CASSRTLSIMNTEAFF.

CDR3 sequence (DNA): TGTGCCAGCAGCTTAGCCCTAGCGGGAGCAGAGGAGCAGTACTTC. Its protein is CASSLALAGAEEQYF. The chain joins TRBV7-9 to TRBJ2-7, with 10 bases that match TRBD2. The CDR3 is 15 amino acids. Trimming at V came to 0 bases and at J to 7 bases, leaving 6 bases not matched to a gene. CDR1 is SEHNR and CDR2 is FQNEAQ in the germline V gene (reference sequence).

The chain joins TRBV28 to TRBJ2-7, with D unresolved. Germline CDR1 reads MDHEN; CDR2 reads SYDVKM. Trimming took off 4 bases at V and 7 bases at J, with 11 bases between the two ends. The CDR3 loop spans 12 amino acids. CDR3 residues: CASSSDSGEQYF. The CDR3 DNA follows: TGTGCCAGCAGTTCCGACTCCGGTGAGCAGTACTTC.

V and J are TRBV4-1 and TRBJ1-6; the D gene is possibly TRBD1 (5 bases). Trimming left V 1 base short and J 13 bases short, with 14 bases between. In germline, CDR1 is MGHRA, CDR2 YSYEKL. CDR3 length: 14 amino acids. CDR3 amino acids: CASSQVGPAGPLHF. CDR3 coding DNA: TGCGCCAGCAGCCAAGTGGGGCCCGCGGGTCCCCTCCACTTT.

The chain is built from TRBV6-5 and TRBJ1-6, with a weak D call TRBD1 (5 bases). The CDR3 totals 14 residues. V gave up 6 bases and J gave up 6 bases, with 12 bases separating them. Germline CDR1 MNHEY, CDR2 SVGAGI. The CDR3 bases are TGTGCCAGCAGCTCTGAGGGGACTAATTCACCCCTCCACTTT. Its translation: CASSSEGTNSPLHF.

The CDR3 reads CASSRPGDRDYGYTF. In DNA, the CDR3 is TGTGCCAGCAGCCGGCCCGGGGACAGGGACTATGGCTACACCTTC. The chain recombines TRBV5-4 with TRBJ1-2, with TRBD1 matching 9 bases. V was pared by 4 bases and J by 3 bases, with 7 bases of the junction left unmatched. The germline V gene encodes CDR1 SGHNT and CDR2 YYREEE (reference sequence). CDR3 length: 15 amino acids.

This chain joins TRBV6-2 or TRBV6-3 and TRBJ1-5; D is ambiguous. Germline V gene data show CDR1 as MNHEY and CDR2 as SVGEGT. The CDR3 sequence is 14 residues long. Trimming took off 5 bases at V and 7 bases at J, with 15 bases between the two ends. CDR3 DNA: TGTGCCAGCAGTCCCCGTCGGGTTTACCAGCCCCAGCATTTT. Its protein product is CASSPRRVYQPQHF.

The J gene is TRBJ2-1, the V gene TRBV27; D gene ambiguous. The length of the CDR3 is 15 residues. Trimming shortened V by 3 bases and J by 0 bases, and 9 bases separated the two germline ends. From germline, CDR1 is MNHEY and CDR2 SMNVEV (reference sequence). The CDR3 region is CASSLSLSSYNEQFF. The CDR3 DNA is TGTGCCAGCAGTTTGAGCCTGAGCTCCTACAATGAGCAGTTCTTC.

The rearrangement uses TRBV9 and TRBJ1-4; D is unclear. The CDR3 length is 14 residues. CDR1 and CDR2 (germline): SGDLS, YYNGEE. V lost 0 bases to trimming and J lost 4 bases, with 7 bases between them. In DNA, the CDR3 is TGTGCCAGCAGCGTAGGGCAGATTAATGAAAAACTGTTTTTT. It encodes CASSVGQINEKLFF.

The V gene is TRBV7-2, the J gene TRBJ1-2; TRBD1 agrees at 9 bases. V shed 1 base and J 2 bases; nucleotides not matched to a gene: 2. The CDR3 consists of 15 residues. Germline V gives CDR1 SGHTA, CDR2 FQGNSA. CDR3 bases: TGTGCCAGCAGCTTAGATACAGGGGGCAACTATGGCTACACCTTC. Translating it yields CASSLDTGGNYGYTF.

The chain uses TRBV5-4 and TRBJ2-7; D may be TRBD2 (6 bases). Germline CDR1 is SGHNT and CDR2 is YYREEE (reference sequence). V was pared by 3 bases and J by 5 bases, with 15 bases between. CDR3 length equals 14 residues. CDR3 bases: TGTGCCAGCAGCTCACTAGCAGGGCTCGACGAGCAGTACTTC. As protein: CASSSLAGLDEQYF.

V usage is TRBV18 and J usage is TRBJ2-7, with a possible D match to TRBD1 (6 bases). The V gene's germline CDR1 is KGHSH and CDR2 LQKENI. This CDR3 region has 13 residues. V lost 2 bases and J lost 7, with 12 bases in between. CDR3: CASSPTPQGEQYF. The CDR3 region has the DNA TGTGCCAGCTCACCAACTCCTCAGGGGGAGCAGTACTTC.

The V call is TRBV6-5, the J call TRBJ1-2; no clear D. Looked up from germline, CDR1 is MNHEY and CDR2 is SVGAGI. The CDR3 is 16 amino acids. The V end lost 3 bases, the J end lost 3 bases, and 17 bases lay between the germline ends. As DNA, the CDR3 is TGTGCCAGCAGTTATGGATCCGGAGCGGGCGACTATGGCTACACCTTC. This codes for CASSYGSGAGDYGYTF.

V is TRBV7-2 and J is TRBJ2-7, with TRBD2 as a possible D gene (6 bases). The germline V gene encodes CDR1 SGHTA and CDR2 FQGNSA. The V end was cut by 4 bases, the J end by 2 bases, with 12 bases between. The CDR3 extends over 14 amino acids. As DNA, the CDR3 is TGTGCCAGCAGCTCGCGGGACGGGCCCTACGAGCAGTACTTC. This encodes CASSSRDGPYEQYF.

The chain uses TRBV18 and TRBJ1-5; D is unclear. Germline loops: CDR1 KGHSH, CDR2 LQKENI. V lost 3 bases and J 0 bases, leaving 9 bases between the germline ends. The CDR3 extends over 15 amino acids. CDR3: CASSPVAYSNQPQHF. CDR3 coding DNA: TGTGCCAGCTCACCGGTAGCATATAGCAATCAGCCCCAGCATTTT.

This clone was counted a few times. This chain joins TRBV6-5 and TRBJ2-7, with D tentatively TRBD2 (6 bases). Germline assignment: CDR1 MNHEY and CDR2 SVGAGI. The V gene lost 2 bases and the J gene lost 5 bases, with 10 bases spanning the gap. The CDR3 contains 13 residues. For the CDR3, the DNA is TGTGCCAGCAGTTACATGGGGGGACACGAGCAGTACTTC. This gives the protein CASSYMGGHEQYF.

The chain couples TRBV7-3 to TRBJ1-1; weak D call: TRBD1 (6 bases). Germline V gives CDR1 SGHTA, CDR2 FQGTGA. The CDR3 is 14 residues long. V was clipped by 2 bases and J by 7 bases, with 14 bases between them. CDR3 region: CASSLSAGAHEAFF. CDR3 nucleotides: TGTGCCAGCAGCTTATCGGCAGGGGCCCATGAAGCTTTCTTT.

The CDR3 spells CASASGVINEKLFF. CDR3 DNA: TGTGCCAGCGCTTCAGGGGTCATTAATGAAAAACTGTTTTTT. The chain links TRBV27 to TRBJ1-4, with a weak D call TRBD1 (6 bases). Germline V gene data show CDR1 as MNHEY and CDR2 as SMNVEV (reference sequence). This CDR3 has 14 residues. V lost 8 bases and J lost 4, with 14 bases in between. The full variable domain, rest sourced from reference TRBV27 and TRBJ1-4, is EAQVTQNPRYLITVTGKKLTVTCSQNMNHEYMSWYRQDPGLGLRQIYYSMNVEVTDKGDVPEGYKVSRKEKRNFPLILESPSPNQTSLYFCASASGVINEKLFFGSGTQLSVL.

The CDR3, as DNA: TGTGCCAGCAGCTTGTACTCGGAGGACAACTATGGCTACACCTTC. Amino acids: CASSLYSEDNYGYTF. This sequence joins TRBV5-5 and TRBJ1-2; D is unclear. CDR3 length equals 15 residues. Germline CDR1 and CDR2: SGHKS and YYEKEE (reference sequence). Trimming left V 1 base short and J 2 bases short, with 12 bases between.

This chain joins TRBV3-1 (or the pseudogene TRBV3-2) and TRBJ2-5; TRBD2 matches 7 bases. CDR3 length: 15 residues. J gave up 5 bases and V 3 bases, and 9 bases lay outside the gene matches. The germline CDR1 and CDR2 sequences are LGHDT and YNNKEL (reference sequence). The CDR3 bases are TGTGCCAGCAGCCAGGGGGGGAGGGGCCAGGAGACCCAGTACTTC. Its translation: CASSQGGRGQETQYF.

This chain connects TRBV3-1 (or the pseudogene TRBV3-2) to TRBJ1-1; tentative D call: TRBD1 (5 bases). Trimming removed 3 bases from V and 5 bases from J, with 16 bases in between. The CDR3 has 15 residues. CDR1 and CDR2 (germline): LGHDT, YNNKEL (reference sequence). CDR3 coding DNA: TGTGCCAGCAGCCAGAGCTCCAGGGTAGGTACTGAAGCTTTCTTT. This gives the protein CASSQSSRVGTEAFF.